The source of this TCR beta chain is a study of blood T cell repertoires in COVID-19 (dated by TCRdb to the early 2020s). Study-wide context: Samples covering the acute and convalescent phases of COVID-19 were provided by collaborators in the United States, Italy and Spain. The material from the prospective study consisted of cDNA or gDNA derived from T cells, B-cell-depleted T cells, or PBMCs. The dataset comprised deeply sampled blood TCRbeta repertoires from subjects exposed to, actively infected with, or recovered from COVID-19. The repertoires were released in a freely available public database intended as a resource for research on the immune response to SARS-CoV-2. Samples came from the ongoing ImmuneRACE study (first 160 participants) plus 1,254 subjects from 6 global collaborators. Sample metadata almost always included a de-identified subject ID, COVID-19 status, age in years and sex. Where available, HLA class I and class II types were taken from metadata supplied by the sample provider and were not determined by assay-based typing.

Trimming removed 3 bases from V and 4 bases from J; the gene matches leave 3 bases unexplained. The germline V gene provides CDR1 SGDLS and CDR2 YYNGEE. The CDR3 runs 15 residues from the cysteine to the phenylalanine. The only DNA kept is the CDR3, 45 bases in frame from the first base. TCRbeta CDR3 regions were amplified from genomic DNA by means of the immunoSEQ Assay, a bias-controlled multiplex PCR. For the original study's pipeline: Within the assay, amplification of reference gene primers was used to estimate how many nucleated cells each sample contained. Sequence reads were collapsed and filtered to measure the absolute abundance of every unique TCRbeta CDR3 rearrangement. For each sample, productive Simpson clonality was calculated by taking the square root of Simpson's diversity index across productive rearrangements. As stored in TCRdb, this immuneACCESS dataset retains in-frame rearrangements with V and J assigned. A fraction of the clones does not appear; measured against another copy, unresolved V genes explain less than half of the discrepancy, and the remainder lacks a known reason. The V and J calls and clone size come from that table; D and trimming were worked out from the DNA. For this sample the table gives some 210,000 clones, of which just under 85% were detected only once. The ten biggest clones cover less than 6.5% of the sample.

Whole blood was collected in K2EDTA tubes by collaborating institutions according to the institutions' own protocols. For TCRbeta analysis, collaborators shipped samples as frozen whole blood, isolated PBMCs, or DNA extracted from either of those sample types. Paper-wide results and their limitations: How much clinical and demographic metadata was included differed by source and by participant, and the metadata was provided uncurated.

A word on this clone: Its antigen specificity is not known. The sample holds no much larger clone one base away, and base qualities are not on file. Other DNA sequences in this sample translate to the same CDR3.

Sample: peripheral blood. The chain is assembled from TRBV9 and TRBJ2-1; 11 bases in the middle match TRBD2. The TCR originated in a woman aged 70-85 years with active or convalescent COVID-19. The sequenced DNA is TGTGCCAGCAGCGCCAGACTAGCGGGGTACAATGAGCAGTTCTTC. This translates into CASSARLAGYNEQFF.